The sequence of this T cell receptor beta chain was determined in a study of blood T cells in healthy people across ages (dated by TCRdb to the mid-2010s). Broadly, across the study: Template switching captured roughly one uniquely barcoded TCR beta cDNA molecule per two T cells in model experiments. The study measured age-related changes in TCR beta repertoire diversity using deep sequencing normalized with unique cDNA molecular identifiers. The donors were divided into four age groups: young (average around 17 years), middle-aged (approximately 41), aged (about 61) and long-lived (82). To avoid experimental bias, donors of different ages were randomly spread across the sequencing lanes. Using the same blood draw, the study looked at two additional independent replicas of 1 million unique cDNA reads for two donors, one aged 18 to 30 and the other aged 80 or older. Here is what the overall study found, with its caveats: Donor CMV infection status was unknown, potentially confounding age-related changes in expanded clonotypes. Conclusive comparison of naive and antigen-experienced compartments was prevented by the profiling of bulk unsorted PBMCs. As age increased, observed TCR beta diversity per million T cells dropped in a roughly linear way, and a significant reduction was already evident by age 40. A strong correlation was found between observed TCR beta diversity and the percentage of naive T cells measured by flow cytometry. Estimates of total diversity based on one million sequenced T cells were regarded as lower bounds and as underestimates. Compared with the aged group, the long-lived group had more naive CD4+ T cells, fewer expanded clones and increased TCR diversity, a pattern suggesting age selection.

The 39 donors, aged 6 to 90 years, were systemically healthy Caucasian individuals from Russia. Around 9.7 milliliters of peripheral blood were collected from each donor into EDTA-treated Vacutainer tubes. Ficoll-Paque density-gradient centrifugation was used to isolate PBMCs, with at least 6 million per sample. Total RNA, at least 6 micrograms per sample, was extracted from PBMCs with Trizol reagent. Naive CD45RAhigh/CD27high T cell percentages were measured by flow cytometry on a PBMC aliquot from every donor. With respect to this clonotype: The antigen this receptor binds is unknown. Nothing much larger sits one base from this clone, and base qualities are not available.

The junction carries 4 bases between V and J, which are trimmed by 2 bases and 6 bases respectively. The germline V gene (reference sequence) supplies CDR1 MNHNY and CDR2 SVGAGI. From its cysteine to its phenylalanine, the CDR3 spans 11 amino acids. Only the CDR3 DNA is retained, 33 bases long and in frame from the first base. Libraries were constructed by 5' RACE. The sequencing machine was an Illumina HiSeq 2500. A second PCR of roughly 7 to 11 cycles was run with a J-beta primer mix and a sample-barcoded 5' primer. Each TCR beta cDNA molecule received a unique molecular identifier from a template-switch 5' adaptor carrying 12 random nucleotides. Each sample yielded at least 3 million CDR3-containing paired-end reads. First-strand cDNA synthesis was performed from all RNA using the Mint cDNA synthesis kit, with priming by a TRBC-specific oligonucleotide. All cDNA was treated with uracil-DNA glycosylase and then went through a first 18-cycle PCR with the universal primers M1SS and BC2_uni_R. In the original analysis: For normalization, 1 million high-quality reads, each with a distinct molecular identifier, were randomly selected from each sample. Reads sharing molecular identifiers were discarded rather than binned into consensus sequences. MiTCR, with a Q25 quality threshold and the strictest error-elimination algorithm, was used for CDR3 identification, clonotype clustering and error correction. A nonparametric unseen species model with Euler transformation was used to estimate a lower bound on total TCR beta diversity. TCRdb took the public reads, trimmed them with fastp at Q25, ran MiXCR for clone calling and kept in-frame beta chains. Under each unique CDR3 protein, matching rows form one entry showing the most common genes and DNA. The V and J calls come from TCRdb's annotation, not from the publication. The sample table shows 1 million to 1.2 million distinct CDR3 sequences, and roughly two fifths are seen once. The ten largest clones represent under 15% of the sample.

The sequence derives from a man between 18 and 29 years old in good health. The sample was blood. The V and J genes are TRBV6-6 and TRBJ1-1, with the D segment identity uncertain. The CDR3 here reads CASSYEAEAFF. The nucleotides are TGTGCCAGCAGTTACGAGGCTGAAGCTTTCTTT.